There are a few counts of the clone carrying this TCR beta chain. Its antigen is undetermined. These data originate in a study of post-analysis software for immune sequencing data. Germline-derived CDR1 and CDR2 are SGHTA and FQGNSA. This CDR3 region has 14 residues. The library was made from cDNA and included unique molecular identifiers. Each CDR3 protein is one row after TCRdb ran MiXCR on the PCR reads. The sample consists of approximately 460,000 distinct CDR3 sequences, roughly 45% of them appearing once. Study-wide points: With TRBV5-6, TRBV5-1 and TRBV20-1 included, about five TRBV segments were more frequent in patients than in controls.

This chain connects TRBV7-2 to TRBJ2-7; 11 bases align to TRBD1. The DNA matches TRBJ2-5 better at its end, which makes the J call doubtful. The source is a girl aged 10 to 17 with multiple sclerosis. Sequencing used blood. DNA for the CDR3: TGTGCCAGCACCCGGACAGGGGGCGCTTGGACCCAGTACTTC. Its protein product is CASTRTGGAWTQYF.